The 9 T cell receptor beta chains listed next were all sequenced from one sample in a study of cytotoxic CD8 clonotypes in ibrutinib-treated CLL. TCRdb's copy holds only in-frame clones and misses some; the assay was immunoSEQ multiplex PCR. The profile shows fewer than 400,000 clones, over 60% of them singletons. Sequencing used PBMCs, obtained after 36 months of ibrutinib treatment. The origin of the receptors is a human donor with chronic lymphocytic leukemia.

The rearrangement joins TRBV6-7 to TRBJ2-1, with 9 positions matching TRBD2. TRBV6-7 is an open reading frame whose function is uncertain. J was trimmed by 7 bases and V by 4 bases; bases with no gene match: 35. CDR3 length: 24 amino acids. The CDR3 nucleotides read TGTGCCAGCAGTTCCGACCGGGACAGACCCCAGAGTAGCTCGCGGGAGGGCAATTGGAATGAGCAGTTCTTC. Translation: CASSSDRDRPQSSSREGNWNEQFF.

This chain links TRBV5-6 with TRBJ1-1, with D perhaps TRBD1 (5 bases). Per germline, CDR1 SGHDT and CDR2 YYEEEE. Trimming removed 4 bases at V and 1 base at J, with 17 bases between. This CDR3 has 16 residues. The DNA for the CDR3 is TGTGCCAGCAGCGTCCTGTTTGGGGGGGAGAACACTGAAGCTTTCTTT. This gives the protein CASSVLFGGENTEAFF.

The V and J genes are TRBV5-4 and TRBJ2-3; 12 bases align to TRBD2. This CDR3 contains 16 residues. The J segment lost 5 bases and the V segment lost 4 bases, leaving 8 bases of the junction unmatched. Per germline, CDR1 SGHNT and CDR2 YYREEE (reference sequence). The CDR3 nucleotides are TGTGCCAGCAGCACACCGGCTAGCGGGGGGGGAGATACGCAGTATTTT. Amino acids: CASSTPASGGGDTQYF.

In this sample, this clone turned up once. V usage is TRBV5-1 and J usage is TRBJ2-7, with D possibly being TRBD1 (6 bases). The CDR3 is 14 residues long. Germline assignment: CDR1 SGHRS and CDR2 YFSETQ. V was shortened by 2 bases and J by 1 base, with 10 bases between the two germline ends. The CDR3 coding sequence is TGCGCCAGCAGCTTACAGGGCCAATCCTACGAGCAGTACTTC. Translated, it gives CASSLQGQSYEQYF.

The chain uses TRBV7-7 and TRBJ2-5; weak D call: TRBD2 (5 bases). Trimming pared 0 bases from V and 6 bases from J, leaving 11 bases between. Germline loops: CDR1 SSHAT, CDR2 FNYEAQ (reference sequence). This CDR3 comprises 14 residues. This CDR3 is CASSLAQREQTQYF. CDR3 nucleotide sequence: TGTGCCAGCAGCTTAGCGCAGAGGGAACAGACCCAGTACTTC.

V is TRBV28 and J is TRBJ1-2; weak D call: TRBD1 (5 bases). The CDR3 covers 16 residues. The germline V and J ends were trimmed by 2 bases and 4 bases, with 17 bases remaining between them. The germline gives CDR1 MDHEN, CDR2 SYDVKM. CDR3 coding DNA: TGTGCCAGCAGTTTAGGTAGGGGCCGTGGAGTCTATGGCTACACCTTC. It is translated as CASSLGRGRGVYGYTF.

The gene calls are TRBV9 and TRBJ2-3; 7 nucleotides agree with TRBD1. The germline V gene has CDR1 SGDLS and CDR2 YYNGEE. Unmatched junction bases numbered 7, after V lost 5 bases and J lost 4 bases. The CDR3 is 14 amino acids. In nucleotides, the CDR3 is TGTGCCAGCAGTTACGCCCAGGGGGCAGATACGCAGTATTTT. Protein: CASSYAQGADTQYF.

The chain employs TRBV14 and TRBJ2-5; the D call may be TRBD1 or TRBD2 (5 bases each). V was shortened by 4 bases and J by 0 bases, with 15 bases between the two germline ends. Germline CDR1 SGHDN, CDR2 FVKESK. The CDR3 totals 16 residues. The CDR3 loop reads CASSRSPQGHQETQYF. DNA for the CDR3: TGTGCCAGCAGCCGCAGTCCCCAGGGACACCAAGAGACCCAGTACTTC.

The chain has TRBV2 and TRBJ2-7; 10 nucleotides agree with TRBD1. The junction had 3 bases not matched to a gene; V was cut back by 4 bases and J by 3 bases. Germline CDR1 reads SNHLY; CDR2 reads FYNNEI. CDR3 length: 14 residues. The CDR3: CASSGGQGDYEQYF. CDR3 coding DNA: TGTGCCAGCAGTGGTGGACAGGGGGACTACGAGCAGTACTTC.